This T cell receptor (beta chain) stems from a study of regulatory T cells in long-lasting Graves disease. Study outcomes and limitations: With persistent disease, TRBV28, TRBJ1-2 and TRBJ2-5 were the favored segments.

HTBI primers from iRepertoire and Arm-PCR of CDR3 regions yielded the TCR beta libraries. TCRdb independently ran MiXCR on the multiplex PCR reads; one entry per CDR3 protein. The table lists about 200,000 distinct CDR3 sequences, roughly 19% of them singletons. The time point is: newly diagnosed GD, antithyroid drugs for less than 3 months. Preparation of the TCR library used RNA extracted from PBMCs. An endocrinology department in Xi'an, China, recruited the patients. V lost 4 bases and J 3 bases, leaving 10 bases between the germline ends. The length of the CDR3 is 14 residues. Germline V CDR1 and CDR2: WSHSY, SAAADI. Concerning this clonotype itself: Its specificity is not known.

This sample was shared with a second study, whose subject was T cells in Graves' hyperthyroidism and ophthalmopathy. That report adds: In the first-round RT-PCR of the TCR CDR3, the HTBI primer set was used. Ophthalmopathy was model-predicted a median about six months pre-onset.

The rearrangement uses TRBV10-2 and TRBJ1-5, with D possibly TRBD1 on 6 matching bases. This TCR derives from a woman under 40 with Graves disease. This sample comprised peripheral blood mononuclear cells (PBMCs), obtained at new diagnosis, from a patient treated with antithyroid drugs. CDR3 loop: CASSGGQINQPQHF. The CDR3 DNA sequence: TGCGCCAGCAGTGGGGGGCAGATCAATCAGCCCCAGCATTTT.